This T cell receptor (beta chain) emerged from a study of T-cell memory formation after mild COVID-19. General study results and limits: Shrinking CD4+ clones were chiefly CM and EM; CD8+ ones were chiefly EMRA.

This clonotype came up a few times. Its specificity is unknown. The CDR3 is 15 amino acids. Per the germline V gene, CDR1 is SGHRS and CDR2 is YFSETQ. Trimming shortened V by 4 bases and J by 4 bases, and 14 bases separated the two germline ends. MiXCR, run by TCRdb on the 5' RACE reads, gives a single entry per CDR3 protein. The data contain about 350,000 distinct CDR3 sequences, around 13% of them singletons. The TCR sequence derives from a man younger than 35 who had mild COVID-19 (a few samples of this study predate the infection). Cell type and time point are not known. Sample: PBMCs or a T cell subset sorted from them (not recorded which). This chain uses TRBV5-1 with TRBJ2-2, with a weak D call TRBD2 (5 bases). As DNA, the CDR3 is TGCGCCAGCAGCGGCCCTCGCGCGGGCACCGGGGAGCTGTTTTTT. Translated, it gives CASSGPRAGTGELFF.